This passage covers 18 T cell receptor beta chains from one sample sequenced in a study of Ad26.COV2.S vaccination and SARS-CoV-2 variants. Some clones are missing from TCRdb's copy, which holds only in-frame ones; the method was immunoSEQ multiplex PCR. The sample consists of about 370,000 clones, 89% of them appearing once. Regarding treatment: around 19 received Ad26.COV2.S at low or high dose, single or two shots; about five received placebo; per-sample allocation not given. The samples date from day 63 after the first vaccine or placebo injection. Here the sequenced sample was peripheral blood, taken in a trial of Ad26.COV2.S vaccine versus placebo. These receptor sequences come from a person between 18 and 59 years old who received the Ad26.COV2.S COVID-19 vaccine or a placebo.

The chain carries TRBV30 and TRBJ1-4; 7 bases are shared with TRBD1. This CDR3 comprises 13 residues. Germline loops: CDR1 GTSNPN, CDR2 SVGIG (reference sequence). The V gene end was trimmed by 3 bases and the J gene end by 8 bases; junction bases not matched to a gene: 6. Here the CDR3 DNA reads TGTGCCTGGAGAGTCCAGGGGGAAGAAAAACTGTTTTTT. Residues: CAWRVQGEEKLFF.

The chain recombines TRBV28 with TRBJ2-5, with unresolved D. Trimming removed 4 bases at V and 7 bases at J, with 10 bases between. Germline V gene data show CDR1 as MDHEN and CDR2 as SYDVKM. This CDR3 region has 12 residues. The CDR3 coding sequence is TGTGCCAGCAGTTATTTTCTAGGGACCCAGTACTTC. Protein sequence: CASSYFLGTQYF. The full variable domain, with the rest looked up from reference TRBV28 and TRBJ2-5, is DVKVTQSSRYLVKRTGEKVFLECVQDMDHENMFWYRQDPGLGLRLIYFSYDVKMKEKGDIPEGYSVSREKKERFSLILESASTNQTSMYLCASSYFLGTQYFGPGTRLLVL.

This clone has a single count. The gene calls are TRBV19 and TRBJ2-3; 9 positions agree with TRBD2. Germline CDR1 reads LNHDA; CDR2 reads SQIVND (reference sequence). The CDR3 covers 13 residues. V shed 7 bases, J shed 9 bases, and the junction held 8 bases outside the gene matches. The CDR3 is CASKNSGSHTQYF. Written as DNA, the CDR3 is TGTGCCAGTAAGAATAGCGGGAGTCACACGCAGTATTTT.

The rearrangement joins TRBV11-2 to TRBJ2-7, with a possible D match to TRBD1 (6 bases). The CDR3 runs to 13 residues. Trimming stripped 5 bases from V and 7 bases from J, with 15 bases between. The V gene's germline CDR1 is SGHAT and CDR2 FQNNGV. CDR3 coding DNA: TGTGCCAGCAGCGGCCAACAAGGGGGAGAGCAGTACTTC. This gives the protein CASSGQQGGEQYF. The full variable domain, with the rest looked up from reference TRBV11-2 and TRBJ2-7, is EAGVAQSPRYKIIEKRQSVAFWCNPISGHATLYWYQQILGQGPKLLIQFQNNGVVDDSQLPKDRFSAERLKGVDSTLKIQPAKLEDSAVYLCASSGQQGGEQYFGPGTRLTVT.

This clone was seen a single time. The V call is TRBV9, the J call TRBJ2-7; 8 nucleotides agree with TRBD2. This CDR3 is built from 15 residues. Germline trimming cut 4 bases from V and 4 bases from J; bases unmatched to any gene: 10. Germline V lookup: CDR1 SGDLS, CDR2 YYNGEE. CDR3 region: CASSIHGGAGYEQYF. Written as DNA, the CDR3 is TGTGCCAGCAGCATCCACGGGGGGGCGGGTTACGAGCAGTACTTC.

The chain links TRBV7-7 to TRBJ2-2; 12 nucleotides align to TRBD1. CDR1 and CDR2 (germline): SSHAT, FNYEAQ (reference sequence). The CDR3 runs to 14 residues. The V and J ends lost 4 bases and 9 bases, in that order; junction bases with no gene match: 3. The CDR3 sequence: CASSSGTGGRELFF. In DNA form, the CDR3 reads TGTGCCAGCAGCTCCGGGACAGGGGGCCGGGAGCTGTTTTTT.

The chain is built from TRBV7-3 and TRBJ1-6; D remains unclear. CDR3 length equals 13 residues. V lost 1 base to trimming and J lost 9 bases, with 7 bases between them. Per the germline V gene, CDR1 is SGHTA and CDR2 is FQGTGA. The CDR3 nucleotides read TGTGCCAGCAGCTTAATGGAGGGTTCACCCCTCCACTTT. Protein product: CASSLMEGSPLHF.

This clone was seen more than once but under ten times. The chain recombines TRBV11-3 with TRBJ2-2; 8 bases align to TRBD1. V was pared by 5 bases and J by 6 bases, with 8 bases of the junction left unmatched. The CDR3 loop spans 15 amino acids. CDR1 is SGHNT, CDR2 YENEEA, per germline. The CDR3 loop is CASSLGQGGPGELFF. DNA of the CDR3: TGTGCCAGCAGCCTAGGACAGGGAGGACCCGGGGAGCTGTTTTTT.

As to this clone: Within the sample, other DNA sequences also encode this same CDR3. This chain links TRBV5-1 with TRBJ2-6; D is uncertain. This CDR3 contains 15 residues. V was pared by 0 bases and J by 1 base, with 5 bases between. From germline, CDR1 is SGHRS and CDR2 YFSETQ. In nucleotides, the CDR3 is TGCGCCAGCAGCTTGGGTGGGTCTGGGGCCAACGTCCTGACTTTC. Protein: CASSLGGSGANVLTF.

This chain joins TRBV12-5 and TRBJ2-2, with D possibly called TRBD1 or TRBD2 (6 bases each). Germline CDR1 LGHNT, CDR2 FRNRAP. This CDR3 is 19 amino acids long. The ends were cut back, 0 bases at V and 1 base at J, with 18 bases in the middle. The CDR3 loop is CASGLVRGRGSLNTGELFF. The CDR3 nucleotides read TGTGCTAGTGGTTTGGTACGGGGGCGGGGTTCCTTGAACACCGGGGAGCTGTTTTTT.

V is TRBV6-5 and J is TRBJ2-7, with D possibly being TRBD1 (5 bases). In germline, CDR1 is MNHEY, CDR2 SVGAGI. V was pared by 6 bases and J by 2 bases, with 14 bases between. This CDR3 is built from 14 residues. The CDR3 DNA reads TGTGCCAGCAGGCAGGGTGCCCCTCCCTACGAGCAGTACTTC. Translated: CASRQGAPPYEQYF.

Here the CDR3 reads CSVEDRGASEAFF. DNA for the CDR3: TGCAGCGTTGAAGACAGGGGGGCTTCCGAAGCTTTCTTT. The rearrangement links TRBV29-1 to TRBJ1-1; TRBD1 matches at 7 bases. V lost 0 bases and J lost 8; bases outside the gene matches: 6. Germline CDR1 is SQVTM and CDR2 is ANQGSEA. This CDR3 spans 13 amino acids.

This clone is a singleton in its sample. The J gene is TRBJ2-5, the V gene TRBV7-8; no clear D gene. The CDR3 contains 13 residues. The germline gives CDR1 SGHVS, CDR2 FQNEAQ. Trimming left V 2 bases short and J 1 base short, with 5 bases between. The CDR3 sequence is CASSLISQETQYF. In DNA, the CDR3 is TGTGCCAGCAGCTTAATTTCCCAAGAGACCCAGTACTTC. The variable domain in full, with the rest retrieved from reference TRBV7-8 and TRBJ2-5, is GAGVSQSPRYKVAKRGQDVALRCDPISGHVSLFWYQQALGQGPEFLTYFQNEAQLDKSGLPSDRFFAERPEGSVSTLKIQRTQQEDSAVYLCASSLISQETQYFGPGTRLLVL.

Only one count was recorded for this clone. The chain employs TRBV4-3 and TRBJ2-7, with 9 bases fitting TRBD1. This CDR3 is built from 15 residues. Per the germline V gene, CDR1 is LGHNA and CDR2 is YSLEER. V gave up 4 bases and J gave up 3 bases; unmatched junction bases: 7. The CDR3 DNA follows: TGCGCCAGCAGCCCAACACGGACAGGGGACTACGAGCAGTACTTC. Its translation is CASSPTRTGDYEQYF.

The V call is TRBV11-2, the J call TRBJ2-5, with 7 bases aligning to TRBD2. Germline CDR1 and CDR2: SGHAT and FQNNGV. The CDR3 contains 14 residues. With V trimmed by 5 bases and J by 4 bases, 7 bases remained unmatched. The CDR3 protein is CASSPAGRVETQYF. CDR3 bases: TGTGCCAGCAGCCCCGCGGGGAGGGTAGAGACCCAGTACTTC.

The rearrangement uses TRBV12-3 or TRBV12-4 and TRBJ2-7; TRBD2 might be the D (5 bases). V lost 7 bases to trimming and J lost 4 bases, with 11 bases between them. CDR3 size: 12 residues. The CDR3 region is CASTLGGYEQYF. CDR3 DNA: TGTGCCAGCACCCTCGGCGGGTACGAGCAGTACTTC.

This chain connects TRBV19 to TRBJ2-1; D might be TRBD1 (5 bases). From germline, CDR1 is LNHDA and CDR2 SQIVND (reference sequence). Trimming left V 1 base short and J 2 bases short, with 12 bases between. CDR3 length: 16 amino acids. CDR3 protein: CASSIGSSRAYNEQFF. As DNA, the CDR3 is TGTGCCAGTAGTATAGGGTCCAGCAGGGCCTACAATGAGCAGTTCTTC.

The rearrangement uses TRBV4-2 and TRBJ2-7; no reliable D call. Germline lookup yields CDR1 LGHNA and CDR2 YNFKEQ. V was clipped by 1 base and J by 4 bases, with 11 bases between them. The CDR3 consists of 14 residues. The CDR3 bases are TGTGCCAGCAGCCAAGCCACAACGGTTTACGAGCAGTACTTC. Protein sequence: CASSQATTVYEQYF.